This TCR beta chain was obtained from a study of shared clonotypes between healthy human individuals. TCRdb keeps only in-frame clones here, not all; method: immunoSEQ multiplex PCR. The table lists about 2.4 million clones, roughly 92% of them singletons. The CDR3 is 14 residues long. Germline V gene data show CDR1 as SEHNR and CDR2 as FQNEAQ (reference sequence). V dropped 7 bases and J dropped 4 bases, with 13 bases sitting between them. This TCR was sampled from a man aged 18 to 30 in good health. The rearrangement joins TRBV7-9 to TRBJ2-2; D unclear. The sample was naive CD4+ T cells sorted from blood. Subset indicated: CD45RA+ positively selected. The DNA of the CDR3 is TGTGCCAGCACCATCCTCCGAGTCACCGGGGAGCTGTTTTTT. The encoded protein is CASTILRVTGELFF.